This TCR beta chain comes out of a study of T-cell memory formation after mild COVID-19 (dated by TCRdb to 2020 to 2023). With respect to the entire study: TCR sequence clusters from the two donors were largely donor specific. The cohort was made up of two young adult volunteers, one female and one male, who were previously healthy. Longitudinal TCRalpha and TCRbeta repertoire sequencing tracked T-cell clones expanding and contracting after mild COVID-19 in a couple of donors. Study-wide findings and limitations: Contracting CD4+ clones were located mainly in the CM and EM memory subsets, whereas CD8+ clones were found to be enriched in EMRA. Clones contracting from day 15 to 85 had balanced CD4/CD8 phenotypes, while a second wave expanding from day 15 to 37 was biased towards CD4+. The second-wave clones that peaked on day 37 were not confirmed to be SARS-CoV-2 specific. The detection of some responding clones in pre-infection memory suggests that pre-existing cross-reactive memory T cells joined the SARS-CoV-2 response. The study covered only a couple of mild cases, and larger cohorts including severe cases with pre-infection samples were considered necessary.

Remarks on this clonotype: Its antigen is unknown. There are no base qualities to consult, and no much larger clone falls within one base.

PBMCs were isolated by Ficoll-Paque density gradient centrifugation. TCRdb records Illumina NovaSeq 6000 as the sequencer. cDNA libraries for TCRalpha and TCRbeta were prepared by 5'RACE using constant-segment primers, with sample barcodes and unique molecular identifiers added. RNA was extracted from every sample with Trizol reagent. Amplification of the libraries took two PCR steps, and the second step added a second sample barcode plus Illumina TruSeq adapters. The libraries were sequenced on an Illumina NovaSeq using 2 x 150 bp paired-end reads. Turning to the authors' computational methods: Demultiplexing of reads and collapsing into UMI-guided consensus sequences were performed with migec v1.2.7. With mixcr v2.1.11, UMI consensuses were aligned to TRA and TRB V and J templates and assembled into clonotypes. A clonotype was counted as expanded or contracted only when both edgeR and NoisET called the clonotype significant, with the noise models trained on biological replicates. For edgeR calls, a false discovery rate-adjusted p below 0.01 and a log2 fold-change threshold of 1 were applied. As an exploratory analysis of dynamics, PCA with hierarchical clustering was applied to max-normalized trajectories of the 1000 most abundant clonotypes. Separately sequenced CD4+ and CD8+ repertoires were used to assign the CD4 or CD8 phenotype of responding clones. Using fastp at Q25 and MiXCR, TCRdb reprocessed the public reads and kept productive beta chains. A single entry per CDR3 protein holds the most common genes and DNA from its merged rows. TCRdb, not the authors, supplied the V and J calls. The sample profile shows 250,000 to 300,000 distinct CDR3 sequences; roughly 18% of them were found once. About 21% of the sample comes from the top ten.

V is clipped by 6 bases and J by 4 bases, and the sequence between their germline boundaries is 13 bases long. The CDR3, cysteine through valine, is 13 amino acids long. CDR3 DNA only is kept here, 39 bases in frame from base 1. The germline V gene yields MNHEY for CDR1 and SVGAGI for CDR2. The source is a man between 18 and 29 years old who had mild COVID-19 (a few samples of this study predate the infection). The sample titles of this study are shuffled in the database, so cell type and time point are left out; the donor was told from shared clones. The chain is made from TRBV6-5 and TRBJ2-7; the D segment could be TRBD1, given 5 matching bases. The specimen sequenced was PBMCs or a T cell subset sorted from them (not recorded which). The nucleotides are TGTGCCAGCAGCCTTAACCAGGGTTACGAGCAGTACGTC. This is translated as CASSLNQGYEQYV.